This T cell receptor (beta chain) was captured by sequencing in a study of blood T cells in healthy people across ages. The study's findings and limits: Higher diversity, along with more naive CD4+ cells, distinguished long-lived donors from aged donors.

As to this clonotype: Its antigen is not known.

This CDR3 spans 18 amino acids. Each donor had approximately 10 milliliters of peripheral blood drawn. A J-beta primer mix and a sample-barcoded 5' primer were used in a second PCR of roughly 6 to 12 cycles. Each of the cDNA molecules was tagged by a template-switch adaptor with 12 random nucleotides. MiXCR, run by TCRdb on the 5' RACE reads, gives a single entry per CDR3 protein. The sample carries about 800,000 distinct CDR3 sequences, 25% recorded once. The sample was also reused in another study, on T cells of mothers and their children. From that report: Mothers yielded over 9.5 million CDR3 reads, children some 3 million each.

The rearrangement uses TRBV21-1 and TRBJ1-4; the listed D gene, TRBD1, was not tested against the DNA. TRBV21-1 is given as a pseudogene. The TCR was taken from a boy aged 5 to 17 in good health. Sequencing input: blood. CDR3 in amino acids: CASSPFDRAPRKDEKLFF. In DNA form, the CDR3 reads TGTGCCAGCAGCCCGTTCGACAGGGCCCCGAGGAAGGATGAAAAACTGTTTTTT.